This is a list of T cell receptor beta chains from one sample in a study of T cell repertoires in cytomegalovirus infection. TCRdb fed the reads into MiXCR, producing one record per CDR3 protein. The sample has 200,000 to 300,000 distinct CDR3 sequences, 9% to 15% seen once. Input material: PBMCs. These receptors were collected from a human donor in good health (CMV status not recorded). Some clones in this sample may be carry-over from other donors' samples. Each CDR3 is given without its conserved first and last residue. The order of the fields is J gene, V gene, CDR3 protein.

j_call: TRBJ2-5
v_call: TRBV29-1
cdr3_aa: SSRVGETQY

j_call: TRBJ2-5
v_call: TRBV7-2
cdr3_aa: ASGAGRGPGTQY

j_call: TRBJ2-5
v_call: TRBV11-2
cdr3_aa: ASAPRGRVETQY

j_call: TRBJ1-2
v_call: TRBV28
cdr3_aa: ASRSGVGPGYT

j_call: TRBJ2-1
v_call: TRBV6-1
cdr3_aa: ASSRTVNEQF

j_call: TRBJ1-4
v_call: TRBV7-2
cdr3_aa: ASSLNSGRVDEKLF

j_call: TRBJ1-1
v_call: TRBV19
cdr3_aa: ASSPLGLRSNTEAF

j_call: TRBJ2-2
v_call: TRBV19
cdr3_aa: ASTPRGDGNTGELF

j_call: TRBJ1-2
v_call: TRBV30
cdr3_aa: AWRRTRPLNYGYT

j_call: TRBJ2-7
v_call: TRBV5-4
cdr3_aa: ASSSTGYYEQY

j_call: TRBJ1-6
v_call: TRBV28
cdr3_aa: ASGPSSGTAVYSPLH

j_call: TRBJ2-3
v_call: TRBV11-3
cdr3_aa: ASSSSAAGDTDTQY

j_call: TRBJ2-1
v_call: TRBV5-1
cdr3_aa: ASSTTSGGYEYNEQF

j_call: TRBJ2-7
v_call: TRBV28
cdr3_aa: ASGLAGFYEQY

j_call: TRBJ2-3
v_call: TRBV6-1
cdr3_aa: ASRPGREDTQY

j_call: TRBJ2-2
v_call: TRBV7-8
cdr3_aa: ASSLGEGGNTGELF

j_call: TRBJ1-2
v_call: TRBV28
cdr3_aa: ASSPIRQGQGYT

j_call: TRBJ1-2
v_call: TRBV6-1
cdr3_aa: ASSENRQGGGYT

j_call: TRBJ1-1
v_call: TRBV7-8
cdr3_aa: ASRAGLVNTEAF

j_call: TRBJ2-7
v_call: TRBV5-4
cdr3_aa: ASSDYRGGEQY

j_call: TRBJ2-5
v_call: TRBV29-1
cdr3_aa: SSWSGRVAETQY

j_call: TRBJ2-6
v_call: TRBV6-2/TRBV6-3
cdr3_aa: ASSYSSGDSKSGANVLT

j_call: TRBJ2-5
v_call: TRBV28
cdr3_aa: ASRTEGRETQY

j_call: TRBJ1-5
v_call: TRBV7-3
cdr3_aa: ASSLKPDQPQH

j_call: TRBJ2-3
v_call: TRBV7-2
cdr3_aa: ASSPYLGPDTQY

j_call: TRBJ1-2
v_call: TRBV6-2/TRBV6-3
cdr3_aa: ASSYGRVDGYT

j_call: TRBJ1-4
v_call: TRBV24-1
cdr3_aa: ATSAGQGTSWTNEKLF

j_call: TRBJ2-1
v_call: TRBV6-5
cdr3_aa: APGGEDEQF

j_call: TRBJ2-5
v_call: TRBV11-2
cdr3_aa: APGGRGRETQY

j_call: TRBJ2-4
v_call: TRBV12-5
cdr3_aa: ASGLVQGGSRAHIQY

j_call: TRBJ1-4
v_call: TRBV12-3/TRBV12-4
cdr3_aa: ASSFGRAFTNEKLF

j_call: TRBJ2-3
v_call: TRBV7-2
cdr3_aa: ASSLEAGGTSTDTQY

j_call: TRBJ1-2
v_call: TRBV2
cdr3_aa: ASSPLYGVDGYT

j_call: TRBJ2-1
v_call: TRBV29-1
cdr3_aa: SAAGGSSYNEQF

j_call: TRBJ2-4
v_call: TRBV19
cdr3_aa: ASSWTSGGPKNIQY

j_call: TRBJ2-7
v_call: TRBV7-2
cdr3_aa: ASSLGGAGFEQY

j_call: TRBJ1-4
v_call: TRBV4-2
cdr3_aa: ASSHYLPGQNEKLF

j_call: TRBJ1-1
v_call: TRBV7-2
cdr3_aa: ASSLIRGRGTEAF

j_call: TRBJ1-4
v_call: TRBV29-1
cdr3_aa: SGQQGSNEKLF

j_call: TRBJ1-2
v_call: TRBV7-2
cdr3_aa: ASSLVWGAPDGYT

j_call: TRBJ2-5
v_call: TRBV28
cdr3_aa: ASPPTGFGQETQY

j_call: TRBJ2-3
v_call: TRBV11-1
cdr3_aa: ASSVLSGGVGDTQY

j_call: TRBJ1-2
v_call: TRBV20-1
cdr3_aa: SAHIPGTGDGYT

j_call: TRBJ2-7
v_call: TRBV29-1
cdr3_aa: SGATLPYEQY

j_call: TRBJ1-1
v_call: TRBV7-9
cdr3_aa: ASSLAAGANTEAF

j_call: TRBJ1-1
v_call: TRBV12-3/TRBV12-4
cdr3_aa: ASSLFGASNTEAF